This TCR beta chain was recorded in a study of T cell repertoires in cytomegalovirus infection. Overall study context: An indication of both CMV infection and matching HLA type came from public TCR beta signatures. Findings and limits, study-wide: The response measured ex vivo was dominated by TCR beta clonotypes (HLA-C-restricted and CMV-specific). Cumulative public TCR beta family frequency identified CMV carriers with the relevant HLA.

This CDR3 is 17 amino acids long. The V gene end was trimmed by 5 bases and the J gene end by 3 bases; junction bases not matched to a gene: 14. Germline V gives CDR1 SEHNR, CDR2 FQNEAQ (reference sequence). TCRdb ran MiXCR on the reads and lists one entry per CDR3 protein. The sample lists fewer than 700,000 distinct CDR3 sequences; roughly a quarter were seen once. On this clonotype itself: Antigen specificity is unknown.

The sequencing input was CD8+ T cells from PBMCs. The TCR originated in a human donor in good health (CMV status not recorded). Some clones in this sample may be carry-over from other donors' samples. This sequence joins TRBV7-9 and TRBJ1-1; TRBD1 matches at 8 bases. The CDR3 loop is CASSPAGQGYGDTEAFF. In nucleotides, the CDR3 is TGTGCCAGCAGCCCAGCCGGACAGGGCTACGGGGACACTGAAGCTTTCTTT.